These 3 T cell receptor beta chains were sequenced from one sample in a study of T cells in Graves' hyperthyroidism and ophthalmopathy. TCR beta CDR3 sequences were amplified from RNA transcripts. HTBI primers were employed in a first-round RT-PCR of the TCR CDR3. A single record per CDR3 protein comes from TCRdb applying MiXCR to the multiplex PCR reads. The data contain 350,000 to 450,000 distinct CDR3 sequences, 11% to 15% of them singletons. Sequenced material: blood. The receptors come from a man between 45 and 60 years old with Graves' ophthalmopathy.

The chain is built from TRBV20-1 and TRBJ2-7; 10 nucleotides agree with TRBD2. This CDR3 is built from 14 residues. Germline CDR1 reads DFQATT; CDR2 reads SNEGSKA (reference sequence). The ends lost 5 bases at V and 1 base at J; junction bases unmatched: 5. CDR3 amino acids: CSAVRTSGSYEQYF. The CDR3 bases are TGCAGTGCTGTTCGGACTAGCGGATCCTACGAGCAGTACTTC.

This clonotype has more than one count but fewer than ten. This chain connects TRBV24-1 to TRBJ2-1, with D possibly being TRBD2 (5 bases). The CDR3 consists of 13 residues. V was shortened by 10 bases and J by 0 bases, with 9 bases between the two germline ends. Germline CDR1 is KGHDR and CDR2 is SFDVKD. The CDR3 is CATAGGSYNEQFF. For the CDR3, the DNA is TGTGCCACAGCCGGAGGCTCCTACAATGAGCAGTTCTTC.

This clonotype was detected a few times. The CDR3 nucleotides read TGTGCCAGCAGCTTACGAGGGGTGAATGAAAAACTGTTTTTT. This translates into CASSLRGVNEKLFF. The genes are TRBV13 and TRBJ1-4; a weak D match, TRBD1 (5 bases). Trimming pared 2 bases from V and 5 bases from J, leaving 9 bases between. The CDR3 runs to 14 residues. Germline V gene data show CDR1 as PRHDT and CDR2 as FYEKMQ (reference sequence).